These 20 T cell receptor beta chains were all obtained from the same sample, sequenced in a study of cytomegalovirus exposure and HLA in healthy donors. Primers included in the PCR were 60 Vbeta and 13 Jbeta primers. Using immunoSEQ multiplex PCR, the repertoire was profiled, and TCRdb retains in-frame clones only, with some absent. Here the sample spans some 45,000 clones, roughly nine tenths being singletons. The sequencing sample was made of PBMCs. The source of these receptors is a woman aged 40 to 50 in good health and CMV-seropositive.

The CDR3 bases are TGTGCCAGCAGTTATTTCTCGGGGTCTATGGAGACCCAGTACTTC. This sequence encodes CASSYFSGSMETQYF. The chain employs TRBV6-5 and TRBJ2-5, with D possibly TRBD2 on 5 matching bases. The CDR3 sequence is 15 residues long. V lost 3 bases and J lost 5, with 16 bases in between. The germline gives CDR1 MNHEY, CDR2 SVGAGI.

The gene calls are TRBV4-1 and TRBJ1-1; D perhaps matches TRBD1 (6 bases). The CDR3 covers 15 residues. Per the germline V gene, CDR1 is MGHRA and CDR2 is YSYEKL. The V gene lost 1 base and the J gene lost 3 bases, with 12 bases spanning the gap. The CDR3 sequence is CASSQGRGGYTEAFF. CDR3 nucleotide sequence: TGCGCCAGCAGCCAAGGCAGGGGAGGGTACACTGAAGCTTTCTTT.

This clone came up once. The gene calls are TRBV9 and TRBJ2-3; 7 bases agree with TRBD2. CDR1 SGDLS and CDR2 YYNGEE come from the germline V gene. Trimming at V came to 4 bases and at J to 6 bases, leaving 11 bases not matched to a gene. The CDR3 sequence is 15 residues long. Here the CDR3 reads CASSPGTTEKDTQYF. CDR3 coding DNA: TGTGCCAGCAGCCCCGGGACTACCGAGAAGGATACGCAGTATTTT.

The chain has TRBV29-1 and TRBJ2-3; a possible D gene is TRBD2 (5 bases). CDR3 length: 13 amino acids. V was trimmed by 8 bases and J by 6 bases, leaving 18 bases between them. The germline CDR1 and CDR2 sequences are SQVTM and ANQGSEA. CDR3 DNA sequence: TGCAGCCCCCTGGTCGGGGAATGGGATACGCAGTATTTT. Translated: CSPLVGEWDTQYF.

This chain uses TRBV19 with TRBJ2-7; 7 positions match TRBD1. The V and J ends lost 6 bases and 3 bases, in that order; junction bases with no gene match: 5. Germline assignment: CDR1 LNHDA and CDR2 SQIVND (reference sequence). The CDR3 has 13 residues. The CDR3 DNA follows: TGTGCCAGTAGCCACAGACAGGGCTACGAGCAGTACTTC. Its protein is CASSHRQGYEQYF.

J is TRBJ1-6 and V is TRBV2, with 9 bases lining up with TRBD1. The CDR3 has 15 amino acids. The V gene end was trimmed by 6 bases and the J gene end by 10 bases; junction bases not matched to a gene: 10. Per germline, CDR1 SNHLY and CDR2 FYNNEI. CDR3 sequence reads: CASSEGQGVGSPLHF. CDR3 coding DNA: TGTGCCAGCAGCGAGGGACAGGGAGTTGGGTCACCCCTCCACTTT.

The CDR3 sequence: CASRTIGSSYEQYF. The CDR3 nucleotides read TGCGCCAGCCGGACTATCGGTTCGTCCTACGAGCAGTACTTC. The chain links TRBV5-1 to TRBJ2-7; maybe TRBD2 (6 bases). The CDR3 is 14 residues long. Trimming shortened V by 7 bases and J by 1 base, and 15 bases separated the two germline ends. The germline CDR1 and CDR2 sequences are SGHRS and YFSETQ.

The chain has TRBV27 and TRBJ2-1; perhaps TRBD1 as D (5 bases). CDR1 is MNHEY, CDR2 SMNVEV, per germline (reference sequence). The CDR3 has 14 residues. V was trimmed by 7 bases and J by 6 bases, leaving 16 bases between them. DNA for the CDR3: TGTGCCAGCACCCCAGGGCGGTGGGCCAATGAGCAGTTCTTC. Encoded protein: CASTPGRWANEQFF.

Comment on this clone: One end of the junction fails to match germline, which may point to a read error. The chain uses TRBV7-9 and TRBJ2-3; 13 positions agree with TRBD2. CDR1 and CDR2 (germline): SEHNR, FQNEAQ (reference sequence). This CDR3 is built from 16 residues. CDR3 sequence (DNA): TGTTCCAGCAACCTAGGACTAGCGGGAGCTTTGGATACGCAGTATTTT. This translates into CSSNLGLAGALDTQYF.

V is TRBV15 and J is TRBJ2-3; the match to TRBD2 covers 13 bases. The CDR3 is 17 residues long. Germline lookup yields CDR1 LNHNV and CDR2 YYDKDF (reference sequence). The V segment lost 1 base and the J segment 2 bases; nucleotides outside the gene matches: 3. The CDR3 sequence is CATSRGGLAGTTDTQYF. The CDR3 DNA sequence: TGTGCCACCAGCAGAGGGGGACTAGCGGGGACCACAGATACGCAGTATTTT.

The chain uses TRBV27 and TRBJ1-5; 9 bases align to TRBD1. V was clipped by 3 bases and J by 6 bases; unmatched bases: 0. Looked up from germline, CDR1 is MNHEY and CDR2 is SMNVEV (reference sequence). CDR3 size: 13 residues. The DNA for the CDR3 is TGTGCCAGCAGTTTGGGACAGGGTCAGCCCCAGCATTTT. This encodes CASSLGQGQPQHF.

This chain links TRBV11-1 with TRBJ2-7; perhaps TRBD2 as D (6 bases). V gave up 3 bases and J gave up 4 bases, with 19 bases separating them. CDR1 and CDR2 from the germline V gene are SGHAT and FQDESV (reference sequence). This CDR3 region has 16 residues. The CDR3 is CASSFWRGVSTYEQYF. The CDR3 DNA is TGTGCCAGCAGCTTTTGGAGGGGTGTATCGACTTACGAGCAGTACTTC.

The CDR3 coding sequence is TGTGCCAGCTCACCGAACAGCGGGAACACTGAAGCTTTCTTT. Protein sequence: CASSPNSGNTEAFF. The chain is built from TRBV18 and TRBJ1-1; D ambiguous. Germline V gene lookup returns CDR1 KGHSH and CDR2 LQKENI. The CDR3 length is 14 residues. The V end was cut by 3 bases, the J end by 1 base, with 9 bases between.

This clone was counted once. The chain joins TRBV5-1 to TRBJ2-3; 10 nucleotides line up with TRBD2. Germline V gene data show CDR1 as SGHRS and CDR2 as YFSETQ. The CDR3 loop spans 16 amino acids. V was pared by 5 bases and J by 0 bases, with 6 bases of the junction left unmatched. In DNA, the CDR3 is TGCGCCAGCAGACTAGCGGGGATTTTTAGCACAGATACGCAGTATTTT. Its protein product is CASRLAGIFSTDTQYF.

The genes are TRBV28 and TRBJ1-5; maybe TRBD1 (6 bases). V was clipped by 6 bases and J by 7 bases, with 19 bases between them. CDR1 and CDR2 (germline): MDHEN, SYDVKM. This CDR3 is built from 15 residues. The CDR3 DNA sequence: TGTGCCAGCAGAGCCCATTCTACAGGGATCCAGCCCCAGCATTTT. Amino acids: CASRAHSTGIQPQHF.

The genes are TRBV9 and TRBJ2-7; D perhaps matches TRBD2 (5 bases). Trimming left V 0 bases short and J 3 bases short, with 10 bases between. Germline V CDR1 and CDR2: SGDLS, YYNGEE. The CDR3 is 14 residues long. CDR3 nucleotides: TGTGCCAGCAGCGTAGGGTCCGGGATCTACGAGCAGTACTTC. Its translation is CASSVGSGIYEQYF.

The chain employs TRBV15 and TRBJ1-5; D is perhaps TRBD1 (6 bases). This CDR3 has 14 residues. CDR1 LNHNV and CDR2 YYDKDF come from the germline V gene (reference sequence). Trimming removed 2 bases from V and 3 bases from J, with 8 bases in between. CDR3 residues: CATSRTGINQPQHF. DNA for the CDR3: TGTGCCACCAGCAGAACAGGGATCAATCAGCCCCAGCATTTT.

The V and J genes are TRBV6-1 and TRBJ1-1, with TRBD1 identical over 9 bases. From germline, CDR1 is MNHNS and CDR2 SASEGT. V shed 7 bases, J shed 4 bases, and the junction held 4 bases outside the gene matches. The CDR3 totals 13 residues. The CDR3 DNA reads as TGTGCCAGCACCGGGACAGGGCGCACTGAAGCTTTCTTT. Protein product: CASTGTGRTEAFF.

CDR3 sequence (DNA): TGTGCCAGCAGCTTTGGGACAGACATTGAAGCTTTCTTT. Translated, it gives CASSFGTDIEAFF. V gene TRBV7-9 combines with J gene TRBJ1-1, with 7 bases fitting TRBD1. The CDR3 loop spans 13 amino acids. Germline values: CDR1 SEHNR, CDR2 FQNEAQ (reference sequence). J lost 7 bases, V lost 3 bases, and 5 bases had no gene match.

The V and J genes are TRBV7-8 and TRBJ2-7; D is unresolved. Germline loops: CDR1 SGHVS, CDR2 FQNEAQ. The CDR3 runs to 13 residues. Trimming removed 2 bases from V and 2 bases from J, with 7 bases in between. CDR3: CASSLSGAYEQYF. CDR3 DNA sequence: TGTGCCAGCAGCTTATCAGGTGCCTACGAGCAGTACTTC.